These T cell receptor beta chains were read from a single sample in a study of cytomegalovirus exposure and HLA in healthy donors. Sequenced by immunoSEQ multiplex PCR; TCRdb stores in-frame clones only, minus some. The sample carries 150,000 to 200,000 clones, 80% to 85% recorded once. The sample was PBMCs. The source of these receptors is a boy between 10 and 17 years old in good health and CMV-seronegative. Both conserved end residues are part of each CDR3. A D gene is named only where the DNA matches it firmly. A clone size is listed for some rows: how often the clone was seen (once, few, many), or a class if it is expanded.

j_call d_call v_call clone_size cdr3_aa cdr3_nt
TRBJ1-1 - TRBV18 - CASSPLQGEAFF TGTGCCAGCTCACCTCTACAGGGTGAAGCTTTCTTT
TRBJ2-5 - TRBV7-9 - CASSLEAGQETQYF TGTGCCAGCAGCTTAGAGGCGGGGCAAGAGACCCAGTACTTC
TRBJ1-2 TRBD1 TRBV6-4 - CASKPGQGNYGYTF TGCGCCAGCAAACCGGGACAGGGGAACTATGGCTACACCTTC
TRBJ2-7 - TRBV13 few CASSLNPGLDEQYF TGTGCCAGCAGCTTAAATCCAGGGCTAGACGAGCAGTACTTC
TRBJ1-3 TRBD1 TRBV6-6 - CATVIDLGQEGNTIYF TGTGCCACCGTCATTGACCTCGGACAGGAGGGAAACACCATATATTTT
TRBJ1-2 - TRBV2 - CASTRGGAAVGYTF TGTGCCAGCACACGGGGGGGGGCGGCTGTCGGCTACACCTTC
TRBJ2-5 TRBD2 TRBV27 - CASSLKRGALGETQYF TGTGCCAGTAGCCTTAAGCGGGGGGCGCTGGGAGAGACCCAGTACTTC
TRBJ1-5 - TRBV19 - CATMDSYNQPQHF TGTGCCACCATGGACAGTTACAATCAGCCCCAGCATTTT
TRBJ2-7 TRBD2 TRBV7-9 - CASSPPGGVSSYEQYF TGTGCCAGCAGCCCCCCCGGGGGGGTTTCCTCCTACGAGCAGTACTTC
TRBJ2-5 TRBD1 TRBV28 - CASNAPGTGQETQYF TGTGCCAGCAACGCCCCCGGGACAGGGCAAGAGACCCAGTACTTC
TRBJ1-4 - TRBV7-3 - CASSPRQEVGEKLFF TGTGCCAGCAGCCCAAGACAGGAGGTGGGTGAAAAACTGTTTTTT
TRBJ2-7 - TRBV14 - CASSQVGRAYEQYF TGTGCCAGCAGCCAAGTAGGCAGGGCCTACGAGCAGTACTTC
TRBJ1-4 TRBD1 TRBV27 - CASSFYRGQTNEKLFF TGTGCCAGCAGTTTCTACAGGGGGCAAACTAATGAAAAACTGTTTTTT
TRBJ2-7 - TRBV7-2 - CASSLVAGPYEQYF TGTGCCAGCAGCTTAGTTGCGGGGCCCTACGAGCAGTACTTC
TRBJ1-6 - TRBV2 - CASTQETDYNSPLHF TGTGCCAGCACCCAAGAGACGGACTATAATTCCCCCCTCCACTTT
TRBJ2-7 - TRBV7-2 - CASSLDWYEQYF TGTGCCAGCAGCCTGGACTGGTACGAGCAGTACTTC
TRBJ2-2 - TRBV27 - CASTTITGITGELFF TGTGCCAGCACTACTATCACAGGGATCACCGGGGAGCTGTTTTTT
TRBJ2-7 TRBD1 TRBV27 few CASSTPGTGVYEQYF TGTGCCAGCAGTACCCCGGGGACAGGGGTCTACGAGCAGTACTTC
TRBJ1-1 TRBD1 TRBV25-1 - CASSERNRGWNTEAFF TGTGCCAGCAGTGAACGGAACAGGGGTTGGAACACTGAAGCTTTCTTT
TRBJ2-7 TRBD2 TRBV7-6 - CASSTGGASYEQYF TGTGCCAGCAGTACGGGGGGGGCCTCCTACGAGCAGTACTTC
TRBJ2-1 - TRBV9 - CASSVRGSSYNEQFF TGTGCCAGCAGCGTACGGGGTAGCTCCTACAATGAGCAGTTCTTC
TRBJ1-5 - TRBV2 - CASSEGQPLNQPQHF TGTGCCAGCAGTGAAGGACAGCCACTGAATCAGCCCCAGCATTTT
TRBJ2-3 - TRBV19 once CASSISGVGTDTQYF TGTGCCAGTAGTATTAGCGGAGTTGGCACAGATACGCAGTATTTT
TRBJ1-2 - TRBV9 - CASSTSTEPKTGYTF TGTGCCAGCAGCACCTCTACAGAGCCTAAAACTGGCTACACCTTC
TRBJ1-1 - TRBV6-5 few CASSYSIDREAFF TGTGCCAGCAGTTACTCGATAGACAGGGAAGCTTTCTTT
TRBJ1-3 - TRBV28 once CASSATGIVSGNTIYF TGTGCCAGCAGTGCCACAGGGATTGTCTCCGGAAACACCATATATTTT
TRBJ2-1 TRBD1 TRBV9 - CASSPRDRESEQFF TGTGCCAGCAGCCCCCGGGACAGGGAAAGTGAGCAGTTCTTC
TRBJ2-3 - TRBV5-1 - CASSFDQGSDTQYF TGCGCCAGCAGCTTCGATCAGGGGTCAGATACGCAGTATTTT
TRBJ2-3 - TRBV7-2 few CASSRSGADTQYF TGTGCCAGCAGCCGTAGCGGCGCAGATACGCAGTATTTT
TRBJ2-7 - TRBV27 - CASQPGYASYEQYF TGTGCCAGTCAACCGGGGTACGCCTCCTACGAGCAGTACTTC
TRBJ2-7 - TRBV21-1 - CASSISGSVYEQYF TGTGCCAGCAGCATAAGCGGGAGTGTTTACGAGCAGTACTTC
TRBJ2-7 - TRBV6-6 - CASSQTGNEQYF TGTGCCAGCAGCCAAACAGGGAACGAGCAGTACTTC
TRBJ1-2 - TRBV7-9 - CASSLIAGSSAGYTF TGTGCCAGCAGCTTAATCGCGGGATCGTCTGCTGGCTACACCTTC